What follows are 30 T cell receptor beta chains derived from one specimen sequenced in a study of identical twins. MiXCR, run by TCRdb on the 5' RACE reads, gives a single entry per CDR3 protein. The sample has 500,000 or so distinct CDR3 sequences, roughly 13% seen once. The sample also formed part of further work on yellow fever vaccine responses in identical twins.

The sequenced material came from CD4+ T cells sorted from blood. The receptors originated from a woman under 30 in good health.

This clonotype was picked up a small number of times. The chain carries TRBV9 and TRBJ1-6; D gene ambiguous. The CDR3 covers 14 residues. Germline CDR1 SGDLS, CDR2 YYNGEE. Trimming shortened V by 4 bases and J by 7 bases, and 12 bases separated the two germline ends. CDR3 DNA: TGTGCCAGCAGCCCATCCGGAGGGAATTCACCCCTCCACTTT. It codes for CASSPSGGNSPLHF.

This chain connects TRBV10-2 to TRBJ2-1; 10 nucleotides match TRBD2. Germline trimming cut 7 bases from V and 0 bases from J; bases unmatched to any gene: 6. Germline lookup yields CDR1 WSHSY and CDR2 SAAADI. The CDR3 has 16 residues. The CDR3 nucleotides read TGCGCCAGCAAGGGTAGCGGGAGGCTCTCCTACAATGAGCAGTTCTTC. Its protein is CASKGSGRLSYNEQFF.

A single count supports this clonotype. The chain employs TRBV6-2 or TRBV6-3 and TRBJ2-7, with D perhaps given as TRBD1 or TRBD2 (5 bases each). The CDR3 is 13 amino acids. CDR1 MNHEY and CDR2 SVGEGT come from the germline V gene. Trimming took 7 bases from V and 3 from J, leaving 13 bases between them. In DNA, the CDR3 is TGTGCCAGCACACGGGGACCGAACTACGAGCAGTACTTC. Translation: CASTRGPNYEQYF.

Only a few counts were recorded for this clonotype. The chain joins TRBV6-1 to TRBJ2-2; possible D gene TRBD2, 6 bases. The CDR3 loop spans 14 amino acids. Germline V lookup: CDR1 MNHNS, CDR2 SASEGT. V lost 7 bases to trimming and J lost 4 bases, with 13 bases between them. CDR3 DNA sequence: TGTGCCAGCACTCGGGACTTGCCCACCGGGGAGCTGTTTTTT. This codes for CASTRDLPTGELFF.

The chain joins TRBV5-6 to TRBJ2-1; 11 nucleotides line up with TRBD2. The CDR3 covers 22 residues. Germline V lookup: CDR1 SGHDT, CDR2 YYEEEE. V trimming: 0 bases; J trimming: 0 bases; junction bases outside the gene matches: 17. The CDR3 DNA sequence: TGTGCCAGCAGCTTGGTTATTGGGGTCCCGGGACTAGCGGTGAGCTCCTACAATGAGCAGTTCTTC. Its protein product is CASSLVIGVPGLAVSSYNEQFF.

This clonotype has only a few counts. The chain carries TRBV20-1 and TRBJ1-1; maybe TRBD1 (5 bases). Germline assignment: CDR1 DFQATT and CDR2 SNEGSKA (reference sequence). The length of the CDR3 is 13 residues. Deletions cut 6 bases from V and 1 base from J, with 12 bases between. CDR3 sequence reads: CSALGVANTEAFF. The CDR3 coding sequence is TGCAGTGCGCTGGGGGTCGCGAACACTGAAGCTTTCTTT.

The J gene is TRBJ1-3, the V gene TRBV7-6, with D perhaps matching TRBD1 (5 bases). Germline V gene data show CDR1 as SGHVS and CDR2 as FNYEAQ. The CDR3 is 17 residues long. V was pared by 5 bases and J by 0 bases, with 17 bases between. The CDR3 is CASSPGPGRTSGNTIYF. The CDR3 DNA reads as TGTGCCAGCAGCCCGGGACCGGGACGGACCTCTGGAAACACCATATATTTT.

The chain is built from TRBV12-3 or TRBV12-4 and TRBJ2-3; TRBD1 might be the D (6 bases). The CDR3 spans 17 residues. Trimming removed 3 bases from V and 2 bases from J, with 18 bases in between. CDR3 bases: TGTGCCAGCAGTTTCTACCCAAGACAGGCGTCCACAGATACGCAGTATTTT. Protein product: CASSFYPRQASTDTQYF.

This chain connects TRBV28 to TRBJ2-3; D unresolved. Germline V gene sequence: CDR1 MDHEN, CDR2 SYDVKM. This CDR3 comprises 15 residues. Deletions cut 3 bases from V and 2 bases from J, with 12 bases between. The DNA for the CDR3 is TGTGCCAGCAGTTTCGGCCAGGCGGACACAGATACGCAGTATTTT. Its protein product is CASSFGQADTDTQYF.

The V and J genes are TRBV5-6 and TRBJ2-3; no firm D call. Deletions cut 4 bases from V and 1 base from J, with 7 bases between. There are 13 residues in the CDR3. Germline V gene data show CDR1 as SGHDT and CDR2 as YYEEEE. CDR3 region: CASSGWGTDTQYF. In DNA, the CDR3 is TGTGCCAGCAGCGGATGGGGCACAGATACGCAGTATTTT.

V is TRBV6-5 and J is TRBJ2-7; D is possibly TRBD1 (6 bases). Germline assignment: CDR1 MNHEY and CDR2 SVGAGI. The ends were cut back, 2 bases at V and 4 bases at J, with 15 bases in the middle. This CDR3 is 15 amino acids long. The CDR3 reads CASSYRGQSLYEQYF. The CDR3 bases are TGTGCCAGCAGTTACCGAGGACAGTCCTTATACGAGCAGTACTTC.

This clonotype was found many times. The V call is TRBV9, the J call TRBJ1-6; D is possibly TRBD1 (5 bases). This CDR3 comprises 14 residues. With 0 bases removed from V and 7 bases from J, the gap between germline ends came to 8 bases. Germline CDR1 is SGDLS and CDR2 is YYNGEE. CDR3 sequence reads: CASSVAGGNSPLHF. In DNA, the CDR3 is TGTGCCAGCAGCGTAGCTGGGGGAAATTCACCCCTCCACTTT.

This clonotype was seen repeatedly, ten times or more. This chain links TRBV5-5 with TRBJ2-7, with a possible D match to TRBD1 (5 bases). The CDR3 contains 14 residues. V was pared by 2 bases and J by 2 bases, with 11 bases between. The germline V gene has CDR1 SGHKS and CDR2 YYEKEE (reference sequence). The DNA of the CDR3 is TGTGCCAGCAGCTTATCAGGGTTCCCCTACGAGCAGTACTTC. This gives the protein CASSLSGFPYEQYF.

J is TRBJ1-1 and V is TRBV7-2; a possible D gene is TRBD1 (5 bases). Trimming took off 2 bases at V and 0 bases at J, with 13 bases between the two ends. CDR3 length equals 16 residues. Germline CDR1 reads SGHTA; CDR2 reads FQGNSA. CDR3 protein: CASSLRQIRMNTEAFF. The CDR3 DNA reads TGTGCCAGCAGCTTAAGACAGATCCGCATGAACACTGAAGCTTTCTTT. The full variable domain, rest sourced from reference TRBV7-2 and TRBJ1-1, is GAGVSQSPSNKVTEKGKDVELRCDPISGHTALYWYRQSLGQGLEFLIYFQGNSAPDKSGLPSDRFSAERTGGSVSTLTIQRTQQEDSAVYLCASSLRQIRMNTEAFFGQGTRLTVV.

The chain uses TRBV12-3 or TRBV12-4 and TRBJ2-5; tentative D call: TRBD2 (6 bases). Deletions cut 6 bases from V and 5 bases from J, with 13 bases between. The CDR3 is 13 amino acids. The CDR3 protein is CASSPSVGETQYF. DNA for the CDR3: TGTGCCAGCAGCCCTAGCGTCGGGGAGACCCAGTACTTC.

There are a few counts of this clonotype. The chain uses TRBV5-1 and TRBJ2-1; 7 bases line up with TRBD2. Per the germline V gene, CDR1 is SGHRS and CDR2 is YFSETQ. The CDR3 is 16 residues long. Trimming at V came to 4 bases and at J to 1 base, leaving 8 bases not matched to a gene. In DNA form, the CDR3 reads TGCGCCAGCAGCCTTAGCGGGTCGGGGTCCTACAATGAGCAGTTCTTC. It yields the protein CASSLSGSGSYNEQFF.

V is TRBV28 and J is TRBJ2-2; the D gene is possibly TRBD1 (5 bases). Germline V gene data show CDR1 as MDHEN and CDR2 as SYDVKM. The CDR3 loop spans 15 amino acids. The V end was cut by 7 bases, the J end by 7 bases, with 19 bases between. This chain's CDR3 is CASTHGAGPFGELFF. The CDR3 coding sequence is TGTGCCAGCACTCATGGGGCAGGTCCTTTCGGGGAGCTGTTTTTT.

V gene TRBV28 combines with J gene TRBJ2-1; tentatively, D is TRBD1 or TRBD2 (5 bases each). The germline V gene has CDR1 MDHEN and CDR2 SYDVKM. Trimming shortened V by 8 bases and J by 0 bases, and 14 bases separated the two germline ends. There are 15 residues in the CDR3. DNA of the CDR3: TGTGCCAGCCCTCCCGGGGCGGGCTCCTACAATGAGCAGTTCTTC. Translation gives CASPPGAGSYNEQFF.

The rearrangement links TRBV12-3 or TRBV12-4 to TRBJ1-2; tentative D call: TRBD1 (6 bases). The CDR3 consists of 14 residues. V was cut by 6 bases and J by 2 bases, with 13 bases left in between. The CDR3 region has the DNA TGTGCCAGCAGCCTACGAGACAGGAACTATGGCTACACCTTC. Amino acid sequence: CASSLRDRNYGYTF.

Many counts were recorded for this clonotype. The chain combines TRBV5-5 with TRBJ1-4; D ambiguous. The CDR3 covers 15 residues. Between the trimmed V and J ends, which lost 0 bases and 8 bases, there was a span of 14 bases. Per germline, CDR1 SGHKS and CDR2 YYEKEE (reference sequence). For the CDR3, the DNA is TGTGCCAGCAGCTTGGTCATCGGGAGGCAGGAAAAACTGTTTTTT. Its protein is CASSLVIGRQEKLFF.

CDR3 sequence reads: CASSSGTSGVLSTDTQYF. CDR3 bases: TGTGCCAGCAGTAGCGGGACTAGCGGGGTACTTAGCACAGATACGCAGTATTTT. The rearrangement joins TRBV2 to TRBJ2-3; TRBD2 aligns across 13 bases. CDR3 length: 18 residues. With 5 bases clipped from V and 0 bases from J, the junction kept 8 bases outside the gene matches. The V gene's germline CDR1 is SNHLY and CDR2 FYNNEI. Complete variable domain (other parts from reference TRBV2 and TRBJ2-3): EPEVTQTPSHQVTQMGQEVILRCVPISNHLYFYWYRQILGQKVEFLVSFYNNEISEKSEIFDDQFSVERPDGSNFTLKIRSTKLEDSAMYFCASSSGTSGVLSTDTQYFGPGTRLTVL.

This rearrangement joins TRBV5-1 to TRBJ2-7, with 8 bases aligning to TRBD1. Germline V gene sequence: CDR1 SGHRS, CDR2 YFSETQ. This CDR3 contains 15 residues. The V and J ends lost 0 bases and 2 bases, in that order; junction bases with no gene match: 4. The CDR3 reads CASSLETGVPYEQYF. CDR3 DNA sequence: TGCGCCAGCAGCTTGGAGACAGGGGTGCCCTACGAGCAGTACTTC. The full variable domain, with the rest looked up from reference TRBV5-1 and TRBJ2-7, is KAGVTQTPRYLIKTRGQQVTLSCSPISGHRSVSWYQQTPGQGLQFLFEYFSETQRNKGNFPGRFSGRQFSNSRSEMNVSTLELGDSALYLCASSLETGVPYEQYFGPGTRLTVT.

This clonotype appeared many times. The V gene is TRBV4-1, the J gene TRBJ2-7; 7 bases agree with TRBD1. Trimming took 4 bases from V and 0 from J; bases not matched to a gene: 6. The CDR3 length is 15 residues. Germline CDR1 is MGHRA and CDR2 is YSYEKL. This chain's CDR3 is CASSREGQSSYEQYF. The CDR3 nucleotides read TGCGCCAGCAGCCGTGAGGGACAGAGCTCCTACGAGCAGTACTTC.

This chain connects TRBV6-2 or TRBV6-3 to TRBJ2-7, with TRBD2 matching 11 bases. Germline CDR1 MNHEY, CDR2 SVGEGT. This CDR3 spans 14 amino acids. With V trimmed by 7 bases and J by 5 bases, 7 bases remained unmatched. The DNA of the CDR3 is TGTGCCAGCAAGGTTGGACTAGCGGGCCACGAGCAGTACTTC. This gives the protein CASKVGLAGHEQYF.

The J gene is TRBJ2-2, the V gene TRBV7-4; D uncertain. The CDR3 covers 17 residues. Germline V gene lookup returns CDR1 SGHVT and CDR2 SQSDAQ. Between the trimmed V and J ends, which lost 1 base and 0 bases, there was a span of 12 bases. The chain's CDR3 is CASSLESTRPNTGELFF. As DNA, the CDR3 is TGTGCCAGCAGCTTAGAGTCGACACGGCCGAACACCGGGGAGCTGTTTTTT.

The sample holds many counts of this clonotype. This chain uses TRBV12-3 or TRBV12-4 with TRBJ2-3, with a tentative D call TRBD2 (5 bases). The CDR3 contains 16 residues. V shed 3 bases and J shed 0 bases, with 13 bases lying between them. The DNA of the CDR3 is TGTGCCAGCAGTTTCGGTATCCGGACTAGCACAGATACGCAGTATTTT. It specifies CASSFGIRTSTDTQYF.

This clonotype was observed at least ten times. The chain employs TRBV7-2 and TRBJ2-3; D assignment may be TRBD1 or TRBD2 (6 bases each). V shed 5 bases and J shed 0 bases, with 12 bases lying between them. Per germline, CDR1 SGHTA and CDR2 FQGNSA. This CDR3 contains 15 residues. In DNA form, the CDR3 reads TGTGCCAGCAGCCCACGGGGGCTGAGCACAGATACGCAGTATTTT. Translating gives CASSPRGLSTDTQYF.

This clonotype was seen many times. CDR3 in amino acids: CASSSGTGTGFTDTQYF. Written as DNA, the CDR3 is TGTGCCAGCAGCTCGGGGACCGGGACAGGCTTCACAGATACGCAGTATTTT. The chain combines TRBV7-2 with TRBJ2-3; 8 positions agree with TRBD1. Germline V CDR1 and CDR2: SGHTA, FQGNSA. V was clipped by 4 bases and J by 2 bases; unmatched bases: 11. The CDR3 length is 17 residues.

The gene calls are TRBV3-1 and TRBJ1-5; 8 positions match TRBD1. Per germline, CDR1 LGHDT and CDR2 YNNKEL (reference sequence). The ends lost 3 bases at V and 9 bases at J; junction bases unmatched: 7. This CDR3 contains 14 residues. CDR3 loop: CASSQGQAPGPQHF. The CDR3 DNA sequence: TGTGCCAGCAGCCAGGGACAGGCCCCGGGGCCCCAGCATTTT.

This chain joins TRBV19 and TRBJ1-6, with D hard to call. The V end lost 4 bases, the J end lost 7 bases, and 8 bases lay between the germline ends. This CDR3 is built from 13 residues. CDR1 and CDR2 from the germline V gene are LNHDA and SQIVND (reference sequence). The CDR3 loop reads CASSKTANSPLHF. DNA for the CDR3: TGTGCCAGTAGTAAGACGGCAAATTCACCCCTCCACTTT.